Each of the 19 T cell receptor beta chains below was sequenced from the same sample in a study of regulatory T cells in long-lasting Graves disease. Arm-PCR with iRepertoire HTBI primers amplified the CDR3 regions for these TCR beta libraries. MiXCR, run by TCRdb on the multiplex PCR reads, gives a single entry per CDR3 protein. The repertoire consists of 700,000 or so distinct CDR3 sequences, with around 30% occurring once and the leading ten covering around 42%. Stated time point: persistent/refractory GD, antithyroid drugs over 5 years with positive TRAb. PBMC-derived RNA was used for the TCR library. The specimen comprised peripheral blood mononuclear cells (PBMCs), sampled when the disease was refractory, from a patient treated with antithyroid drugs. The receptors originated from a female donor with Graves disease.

CDR3 sequence reads: CASRDSWAEAFF. The CDR3 coding sequence is TGTGCCAGCAGGGACTCCTGGGCTGAAGCTTTCTTT. V is TRBV2 and J is TRBJ1-1; no definite D call. CDR1 and CDR2 from the germline V gene are SNHLY and FYNNEI. V lost 6 bases and J lost 6, with 11 bases in between. The length of the CDR3 is 12 residues.

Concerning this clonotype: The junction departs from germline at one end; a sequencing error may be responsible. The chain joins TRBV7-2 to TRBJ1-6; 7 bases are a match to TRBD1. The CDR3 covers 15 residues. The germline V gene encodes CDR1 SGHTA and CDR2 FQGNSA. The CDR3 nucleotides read TGTGCCAGCAGCTTACCCTATGGACAGGCCTCACCCCTCTACTTT. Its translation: CASSLPYGQASPLYF.

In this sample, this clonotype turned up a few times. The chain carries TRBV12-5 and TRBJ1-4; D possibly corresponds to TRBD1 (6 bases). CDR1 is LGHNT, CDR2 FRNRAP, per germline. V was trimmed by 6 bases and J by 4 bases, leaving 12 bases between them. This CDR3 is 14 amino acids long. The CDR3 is CASGRDTVNEKLFF. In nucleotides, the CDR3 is TGTGCTAGTGGCAGGGACACCGTTAATGAAAAACTGTTTTTT.

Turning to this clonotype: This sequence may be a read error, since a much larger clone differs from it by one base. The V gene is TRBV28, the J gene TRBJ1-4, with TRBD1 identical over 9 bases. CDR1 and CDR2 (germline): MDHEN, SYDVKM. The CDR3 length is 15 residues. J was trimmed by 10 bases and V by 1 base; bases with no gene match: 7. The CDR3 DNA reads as TGTGCCAGCAGTTTATTGGGACAGGGTGTTGCAAAACTGTTTTTT. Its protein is CASSLLGQGVAKLFF.

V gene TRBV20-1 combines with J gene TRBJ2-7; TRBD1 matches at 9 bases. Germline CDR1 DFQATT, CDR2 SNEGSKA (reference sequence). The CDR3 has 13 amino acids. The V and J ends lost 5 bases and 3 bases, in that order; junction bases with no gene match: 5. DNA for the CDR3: TGCAGTGCTCCGGGACAGGGCAACTACGAGCAGTACTTC. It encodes CSAPGQGNYEQYF.

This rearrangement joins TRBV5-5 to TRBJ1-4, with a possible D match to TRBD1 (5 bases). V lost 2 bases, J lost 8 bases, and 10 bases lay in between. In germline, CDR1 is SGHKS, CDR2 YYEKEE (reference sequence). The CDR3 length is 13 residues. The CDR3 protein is CASSFGGWEKLFF. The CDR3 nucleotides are TGTGCCAGCAGCTTTGGGGGATGGGAAAAACTGTTTTTT.

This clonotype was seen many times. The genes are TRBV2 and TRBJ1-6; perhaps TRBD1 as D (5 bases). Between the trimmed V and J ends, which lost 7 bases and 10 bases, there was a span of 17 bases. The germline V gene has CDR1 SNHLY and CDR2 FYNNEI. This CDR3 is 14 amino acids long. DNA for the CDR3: TGTGCCAGCATGGCCCCCGGTTCAGGGTCACCCCTCCACTTT. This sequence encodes CASMAPGSGSPLHF.

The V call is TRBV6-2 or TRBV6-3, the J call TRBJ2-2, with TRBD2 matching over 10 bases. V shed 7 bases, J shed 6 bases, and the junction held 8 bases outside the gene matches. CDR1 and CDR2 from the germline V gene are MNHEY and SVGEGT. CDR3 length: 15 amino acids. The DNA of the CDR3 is TGTGCCAGCAATACCGGGACTAGCGCGTCCGGGGAGCTGTTTTTT. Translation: CASNTGTSASGELFF.

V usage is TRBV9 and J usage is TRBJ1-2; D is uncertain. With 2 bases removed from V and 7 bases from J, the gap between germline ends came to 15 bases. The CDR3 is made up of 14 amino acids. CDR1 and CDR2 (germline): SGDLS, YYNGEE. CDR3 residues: CASSVGLGRAGYTF. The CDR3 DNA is TGTGCCAGCAGCGTTGGTCTCGGGAGGGCTGGCTACACCTTC.

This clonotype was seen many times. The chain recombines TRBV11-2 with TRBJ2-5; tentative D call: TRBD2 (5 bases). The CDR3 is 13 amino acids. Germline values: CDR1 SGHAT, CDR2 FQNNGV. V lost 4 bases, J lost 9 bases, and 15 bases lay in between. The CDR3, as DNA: TGTGCCAGCAGCTCCCTGGACTGGGCGGCCCAGTACTTC. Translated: CASSSLDWAAQYF.

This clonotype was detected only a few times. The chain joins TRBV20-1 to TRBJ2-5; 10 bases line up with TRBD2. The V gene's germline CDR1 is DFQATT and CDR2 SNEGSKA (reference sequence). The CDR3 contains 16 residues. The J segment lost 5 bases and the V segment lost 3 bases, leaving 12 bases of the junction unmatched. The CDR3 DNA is TGCAGTGCTAGCATCAGCGGGAGGGCCATGAGGGAGACCCAGTACTTC. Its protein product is CSASISGRAMRETQYF.

The CDR3 nucleotides are TGTGCCAGCAGCTTAGCAGGCCCTCGTACAGGGCTGAACACTGAAGCTTTCTTT. It codes for CASSLAGPRTGLNTEAFF. The V call is TRBV11-2, the J call TRBJ1-1; D might be TRBD1 (6 bases). Trimming took 1 base from V and 0 from J, leaving 18 bases between them. The CDR3 is 18 residues long. The germline V gene encodes CDR1 SGHAT and CDR2 FQNNGV.

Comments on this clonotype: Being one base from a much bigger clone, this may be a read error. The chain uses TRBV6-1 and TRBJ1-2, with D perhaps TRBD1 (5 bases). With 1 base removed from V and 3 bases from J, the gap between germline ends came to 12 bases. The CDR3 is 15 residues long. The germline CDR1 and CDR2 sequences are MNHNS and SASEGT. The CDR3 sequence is CASSEGLDSHYGYTF. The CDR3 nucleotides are TGTGCCAGCAGTGAAGGACTCGACAGCCACTATGGCTACACCTTC.

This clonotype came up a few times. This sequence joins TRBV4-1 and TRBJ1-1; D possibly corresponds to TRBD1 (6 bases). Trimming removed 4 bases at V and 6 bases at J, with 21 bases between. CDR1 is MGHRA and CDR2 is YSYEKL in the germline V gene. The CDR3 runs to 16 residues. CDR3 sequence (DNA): TGCGCCAGCAGCCCAGGCGACAGGATTCAAAGCGCTGAAGCTTTCTTT. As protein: CASSPGDRIQSAEAFF.

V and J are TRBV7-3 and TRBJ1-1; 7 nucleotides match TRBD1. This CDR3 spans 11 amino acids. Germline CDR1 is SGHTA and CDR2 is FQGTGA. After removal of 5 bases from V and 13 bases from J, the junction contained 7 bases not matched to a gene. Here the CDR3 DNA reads TGTGCCAGCAGCGTGGGGACAGAGGTTTTCTTT. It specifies CASSVGTEVFF.

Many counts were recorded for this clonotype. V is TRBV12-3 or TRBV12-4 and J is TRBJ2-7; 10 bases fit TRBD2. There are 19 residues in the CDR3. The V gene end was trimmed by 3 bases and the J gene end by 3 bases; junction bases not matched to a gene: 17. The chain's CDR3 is CASSFSSSGSWILSYEQYF. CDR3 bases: TGTGCCAGCAGTTTCTCCTCTAGCGGGAGTTGGATTTTAAGCTACGAGCAGTACTTC.

CDR3 nucleotide sequence: TGTGCCAGCAACAAACAGAAAGTCAGGCCCACAGATACGCAGTATTTT. Encoded protein: CASNKQKVRPTDTQYF. The chain carries TRBV7-9 and TRBJ2-3; D ambiguous. Germline CDR1 and CDR2: SEHNR and FQNEAQ (reference sequence). Trimming removed 7 bases from V and 2 bases from J, with 19 bases in between. The CDR3 has 16 residues.

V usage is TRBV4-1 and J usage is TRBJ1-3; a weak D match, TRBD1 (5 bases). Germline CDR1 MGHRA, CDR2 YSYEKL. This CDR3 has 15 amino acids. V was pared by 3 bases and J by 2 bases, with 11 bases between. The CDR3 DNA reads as TGCGCCAGCAGCCATTCTCAGGGCACTGGAAACACCATATATTTT. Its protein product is CASSHSQGTGNTIYF.

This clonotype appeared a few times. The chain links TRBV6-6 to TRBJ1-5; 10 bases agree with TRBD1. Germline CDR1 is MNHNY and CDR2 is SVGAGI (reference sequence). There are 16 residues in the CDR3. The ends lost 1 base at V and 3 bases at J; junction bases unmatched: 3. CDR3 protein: CASSYLGQGINQPQHF. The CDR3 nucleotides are TGTGCCAGCAGTTACTTGGGACAGGGGATCAATCAGCCCCAGCATTTT.